One sample yielded the 16 T cell receptor beta chains listed below, sequenced in a study of spatial heterogeneity in lung cancer (dated by TCRdb to about 2019). The library relied on 5' RACE. Instrument on record: NextSeq 500. TCRdb cleaned the public reads at Q25 with fastp, built clones with MiXCR and kept in-frame beta chains. All rows with the same CDR3 protein become a single entry with the most common DNA and genes. For this sample the table gives approximately 11,000 distinct CDR3 sequences, of which over 9.5% were detected only once. 30% to 35% of the sample rests with the top ten. Per the publication, the time point label means: blood at routine non-recurrence follow-up after resection. Sequences were derived from PBMCs, sampled at follow-up. The receptors come from a female donor with early-stage non-small cell lung cancer.

At least ten counts were recorded for this clonotype. V gene TRBV9 combines with J gene TRBJ2-5; the match to TRBD1 covers 8 bases. This CDR3 has 15 amino acids. V trimming: 3 bases; J trimming: 5 bases; junction bases outside the gene matches: 9. Germline V gene data show CDR1 as SGDLS and CDR2 as YYNGEE. The CDR3 is CASSAGQGGGETQYF. In nucleotides, the CDR3 is TGTGCCAGCAGCGCCGGACAGGGCGGTGGGGAGACCCAGTACTTC.

Many counts were recorded for this clonotype. The chain has TRBV7-8 and TRBJ2-3; D unresolved. Per germline, CDR1 SGHVS and CDR2 FQNEAQ. Trimming removed 5 bases from V and 1 base from J, with 7 bases in between. The length of the CDR3 is 13 residues. The CDR3 spells CASSIDGTDTQYF. The CDR3 DNA reads TGTGCCAGCAGCATCGACGGCACAGATACGCAGTATTTT.

This clonotype occurred a few times. The rearrangement uses TRBV2 and TRBJ2-7, with TRBD1 matching over 7 bases. CDR1 is SNHLY, CDR2 FYNNEI, per germline. V lost 6 bases and J lost 4; bases outside the gene matches: 6. This CDR3 comprises 13 residues. This chain's CDR3 is CASSAGTEYEQYF. Written as DNA, the CDR3 is TGTGCCAGCAGCGCCGGGACAGAATACGAGCAGTACTTC.

This clonotype was picked up many times. The rearrangement joins TRBV9 to TRBJ2-3, with 10 bases that match TRBD2. Germline V lookup: CDR1 SGDLS, CDR2 YYNGEE. CDR3 size: 18 residues. The junction had 8 bases not matched to a gene; V was cut back by 1 base and J by 0 bases. CDR3: CASSVTVAGGGSTDTQYF. The CDR3 DNA reads TGTGCCAGCAGCGTAACCGTAGCGGGGGGCGGAAGCACAGATACGCAGTATTTT.

The table lists this clonotype with many counts. The rearrangement uses TRBV6-1 and TRBJ1-1, with a tentative D call TRBD1 (5 bases). CDR1 MNHNS and CDR2 SASEGT come from the germline V gene. V was cut by 6 bases and J by 7 bases, with 15 bases left in between. The CDR3 extends over 13 amino acids. For the CDR3, the DNA is TGTGCCAGCAGGCCCGGGACCGGGATTGAAGCTTTCTTT. It codes for CASRPGTGIEAFF.

This clonotype has a count of ten or more. V usage is TRBV29-1 and J usage is TRBJ2-3, with D possibly matching TRBD1 (6 bases). The V gene lost 4 bases and the J gene lost 0 bases, with 14 bases spanning the gap. The CDR3 loop spans 15 amino acids. CDR1 is SQVTM, CDR2 ANQGSEA, per germline. In DNA form, the CDR3 reads TGCAGCGTTGTGTCAGGGGCACATAGCACAGATACGCAGTATTTT. Translation gives CSVVSGAHSTDTQYF.

This clonotype was found a few times. The rearrangement links TRBV11-1 to TRBJ1-5; perhaps TRBD1 as D (5 bases). Germline V gene sequence: CDR1 SGHAT, CDR2 FQDESV (reference sequence). The CDR3 runs to 15 residues. V lost 1 base and J 2 bases, leaving 9 bases between the germline ends. CDR3 in amino acids: CASSLGQGGNQPQHF. For the CDR3, the DNA is TGTGCCAGCAGCTTAGGGCAGGGCGGCAATCAGCCCCAGCATTTT.

The sample holds many counts of this clonotype. The chain recombines TRBV20-1 with TRBJ1-2; D perhaps matches TRBD1 (6 bases). Germline V gives CDR1 DFQATT, CDR2 SNEGSKA (reference sequence). CDR3 length: 13 amino acids. The CDR3 reads CSPLGTSLYGYTF. CDR3 sequence (DNA): TGCAGCCCGTTAGGGACATCCCTTTATGGCTACACCTTC.

This clonotype was seen repeatedly, ten times or more. The V gene is TRBV29-1, the J gene TRBJ2-7; 14 bases align to TRBD2. V was clipped by 3 bases and J by 5 bases; unmatched bases: 3. CDR3 length: 14 amino acids. Germline CDR1 SQVTM, CDR2 ANQGSEA. The CDR3 region is CSVEGLAGAHEQYF. The CDR3 coding sequence is TGCAGCGTTGAGGGACTAGCGGGAGCCCACGAGCAGTACTTC.

This clonotype was seen repeatedly, ten times or more. The rearrangement links TRBV7-9 to TRBJ2-5; TRBD1 agrees at 7 bases. Trimming cost V 3 bases and J 4 bases; bases outside gene matches: 8. Germline V gene sequence: CDR1 SEHNR, CDR2 FQNEAQ (reference sequence). The CDR3 has 15 amino acids. The CDR3 loop reads CASSLDRPLGETQYF. The CDR3 coding sequence is TGTGCCAGCAGCTTGGACAGGCCATTGGGAGAGACCCAGTACTTC.

This clonotype has a count of ten or more. This chain joins TRBV29-1 and TRBJ2-7; TRBD1 matches at 8 bases. J gave up 5 bases and V 3 bases, and 12 bases lay outside the gene matches. Germline CDR1 and CDR2: SQVTM and ANQGSEA. The CDR3 contains 15 residues. CDR3 coding DNA: TGCAGCGTTGACGGCGACAGGGGCCACCCGAACGAGCAGTACTTC. Amino acid sequence: CSVDGDRGHPNEQYF.

This clonotype has at least ten counts. The CDR3 reads CASSSFPGEGKYNEQFF. The DNA of the CDR3 is TGTGCCAGCAGCTCCTTCCCGGGAGAGGGGAAATACAATGAGCAGTTCTTC. The rearrangement joins TRBV4-2 to TRBJ2-1; the D gene is possibly TRBD2 (6 bases). The germline V gene encodes CDR1 LGHNA and CDR2 YNFKEQ. The length of the CDR3 is 17 residues. Trimming shortened V by 5 bases and J by 4 bases, and 21 bases separated the two germline ends.

As for this clonotype: This sequence may be a read error, since a much larger clone differs from it by one base. This chain uses TRBV18 with TRBJ2-2, with D tentatively TRBD1 (5 bases). This CDR3 contains 15 residues. Per germline, CDR1 KGHSH and CDR2 LQKENI. CDR3 coding DNA: TGTGTCAGCTCACCAATAGACAGTAACACCGGGGAGCTGTTTTTT. It yields the protein CVSSPIDSNTGELFF.

This clonotype was seen repeatedly, ten times or more. V and J are TRBV10-3 and TRBJ1-2, with 7 bases matching TRBD1. The V and J ends lost 0 bases and 1 base, in that order; junction bases with no gene match: 5. The CDR3 loop spans 16 amino acids. Germline V gene data show CDR1 as ENHRY and CDR2 as SYGVKD. The CDR3 here is CAISESPNRGNYGYTF. DNA of the CDR3: TGTGCCATCAGTGAGTCGCCTAACAGGGGTAACTATGGCTACACCTTC.

On this clonotype itself: A much bigger clone sits one base away, suggesting this may be a read error. The chain combines TRBV7-2 with TRBJ2-1, with D unresolved. CDR3 size: 12 residues. Looked up from germline, CDR1 is SGHTA and CDR2 is FQGNSA. The CDR3 is CASSLRYNEQSF. The DNA for the CDR3 is TGTGCCAGCAGCTTGAGGTACAATGAGCAGTCCTTC. Drawing the rest from reference TRBV7-2 and TRBJ2-1, the complete variable domain is GAGVSQSPSNKVTEKGKDVELRCDPISGHTALYWYRQSLGQGLEFLIYFQGNSAPDKSGLPSDRFSAERTGGSVSTLTIQRTQQEDSAVYLCASSLRYNEQSFGPGTRLTVL.

At least ten counts were recorded for this clonotype. The chain is built from TRBV6-5 and TRBJ2-1, with unresolved D. Germline CDR1 reads MNHEY; CDR2 reads SVGAGI. CDR3 length: 13 amino acids. Trimming removed 0 bases from V and 5 bases from J, with 5 bases in between. CDR3 sequence reads: CASSYSGNNEQFF. CDR3 DNA: TGTGCCAGCAGTTACTCAGGGAACAATGAGCAGTTCTTC.